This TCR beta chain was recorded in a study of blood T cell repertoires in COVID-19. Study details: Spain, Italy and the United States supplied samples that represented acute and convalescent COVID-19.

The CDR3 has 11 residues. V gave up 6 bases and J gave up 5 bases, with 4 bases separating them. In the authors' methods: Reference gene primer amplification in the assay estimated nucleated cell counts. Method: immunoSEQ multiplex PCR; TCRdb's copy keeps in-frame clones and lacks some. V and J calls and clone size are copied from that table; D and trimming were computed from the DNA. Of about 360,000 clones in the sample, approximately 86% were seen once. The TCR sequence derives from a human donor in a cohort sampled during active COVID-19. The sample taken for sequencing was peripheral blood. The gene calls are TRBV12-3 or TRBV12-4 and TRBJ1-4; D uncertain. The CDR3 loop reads CASSFNEKLFF. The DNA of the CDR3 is TGTGCCAGCAGCTTCAATGAAAAACTGTTTTTT.